This entry concerns a single T cell receptor beta chain. Its antigen is still unknown. At cycle 4 day 1, cycle 7 day 1, and baseline, blood was sampled. Sequencing was performed with immunoSEQ multiplex PCR; in TCRdb, only in-frame clones are kept and a portion is missing. Of about 68,000 clones in the sample, 85% are singletons; the top ten hold 0.68%. The V and J ends lost 5 bases and 0 bases respectively, with 13 bases between them. CDR1 is MNHEY and CDR2 is SMNVEV in the germline V gene (reference sequence). The CDR3 sequence is 15 residues long. The data stem from a study of OX40 agonist ivuxolimab in advanced cancers. Whole-study findings and limits: On average, CD8+ T cells had more expanded clones than CD4+.

The TCR sequence derives from an adult with an advanced solid tumor such as melanoma, head and neck, liver or kidney cancer. This chain connects TRBV27 to TRBJ1-2; D uncertain. This material consisted of CD4+ or CD8+ T cells sorted from blood, taken in a trial of the OX40 agonist ivuxolimab. CDR3: CASSAKHPANYGYTF. CDR3 sequence (DNA): TGTGCCAGCAGTGCAAAACATCCAGCTAACTATGGCTACACCTTC.